The 2 T cell receptor beta chains in this list originate from one sample, sequenced in a study of blood T cells in healthy people across ages. Combining a sample-barcoded 5' primer with a J-beta primer mix, a second PCR ran for roughly 7 to 12 cycles. MiXCR, run by TCRdb on the 5' RACE reads, gives a single entry per CDR3 protein. The table lists over a million distinct CDR3 sequences, roughly 40% of them singletons, with roughly 7.9% in the top ten. The material sequenced was blood. The receptors come from a woman aged 18-30 years in good health.

The rearrangement uses TRBV28 and TRBJ2-1; TRBD2 matches 9 bases. J lost 3 bases, V lost 7 bases, and 7 bases had no gene match. The CDR3 consists of 15 residues. Germline lookup yields CDR1 MDHEN and CDR2 SYDVKM. CDR3 in DNA: TGTGCCAGCAAACTAGCGGGTAGCCTCTACAATGAGCAGTTCTTC. This codes for CASKLAGSLYNEQFF.

The chain uses TRBV6-5 and TRBJ2-7; 12 bases line up with TRBD1. Per the germline V gene, CDR1 is MNHEY and CDR2 is SVGAGI. With V trimmed by 3 bases and J by 1 base, 13 bases remained unmatched. The CDR3 has 19 amino acids. The CDR3 nucleotides are TGTGCCAGCAGTTATGGGGGACAGGGGGCCAAGCGGGGATCCTACGAGCAGTACTTC. It codes for CASSYGGQGAKRGSYEQYF.